These 30 T cell receptor beta chains originate from one sample sequenced in a study of cytomegalovirus exposure and HLA in healthy donors. The PCR used 60 Vbeta and 13 Jbeta primers. Profiled with immunoSEQ multiplex PCR; TCRdb holds only in-frame clones, not every one. The sample contains some 130,000 clones, more than 75% of which appear only once. Sequencing was carried out using PBMCs. These TCRs come from a young woman in good health and CMV-seronegative.

The count of this clone is one. The chain couples TRBV12-5 to TRBJ1-2; D is perhaps TRBD1 (5 bases). Trimming pared 2 bases from V and 5 bases from J, leaving 9 bases between. The CDR3 length is 13 residues. Germline CDR1 LGHNT, CDR2 FRNRAP. This CDR3 reads CASGLIGGYGYTF. For the CDR3, the DNA is TGTGCTAGTGGTTTGATCGGGGGGTATGGCTACACCTTC. The variable domain in full, with the rest retrieved from reference TRBV12-5 and TRBJ1-2, is DARVTQTPRHKVTEMGQEVTMRCQPILGHNTVFWYRQTMMQGLELLAYFRNRAPLDDSGMPKDRFSAEMPDATLATLKIQPSEPRDSAVYFCASGLIGGYGYTFGSGTRLTVV.

This clone appeared a few times. The genes are TRBV6-5 and TRBJ2-1, with 11 bases that match TRBD2. The CDR3 sequence is 15 residues long. CDR1 MNHEY and CDR2 SVGAGI come from the germline V gene. V trimming: 6 bases; J trimming: 6 bases; junction bases outside the gene matches: 7. CDR3 residues: CASRTSGSSPNEQFF. The CDR3 nucleotides read TGTGCCAGCAGAACTAGCGGGAGTTCCCCCAATGAGCAGTTCTTC.

The rearrangement joins TRBV7-9 to TRBJ2-7, with 11 nucleotides matching TRBD2. The J segment lost 3 bases and the V segment lost 5 bases, leaving 6 bases of the junction unmatched. Per germline, CDR1 SEHNR and CDR2 FQNEAQ (reference sequence). CDR3 length equals 15 residues. CDR3 sequence: CASSPGTSGGYEQYF. The CDR3 DNA follows: TGTGCCAGCAGCCCCGGGACTAGCGGCGGCTACGAGCAGTACTTC. Based on the CDR3 plus reference TRBV7-9 and TRBJ2-7, the full variable domain is DTGVSQNPRHKITKRGQNVTFRCDPISEHNRLYWYRQTLGQGPEFLTYFQNEAQLEKSRLLSDRFSAERPKGSFSTLEIQRTEQGDSAMYLCASSPGTSGGYEQYFGPGTRLTVT.

The rearrangement joins TRBV19 to TRBJ1-5; D perhaps matches TRBD1 (6 bases). This CDR3 is built from 14 residues. From germline, CDR1 is LNHDA and CDR2 SQIVND (reference sequence). V lost 3 bases to trimming and J lost 5 bases, with 11 bases between them. CDR3 nucleotide sequence: TGTGCCAGTAGTATCCTACAGGGTGATCAGCCCCAGCATTTT. It encodes CASSILQGDQPQHF.

The J gene is TRBJ1-2, the V gene TRBV6-6; 9 bases are a match to TRBD1. With 6 bases clipped from V and 8 bases from J, the junction kept 10 bases outside the gene matches. Looked up from germline, CDR1 is MNHNY and CDR2 is SVGAGI (reference sequence). The CDR3 spans 14 residues. The chain's CDR3 is CASRPSQGAQGYTF. The CDR3 nucleotides are TGTGCCAGCAGGCCTTCACAGGGGGCGCAGGGCTACACCTTC.

This clone was seen a few times. The chain couples TRBV2 to TRBJ2-7, with a possible D match to TRBD1 (5 bases). The CDR3 has 13 residues. V was cut by 6 bases and J by 3 bases, with 12 bases left in between. Germline-derived CDR1 and CDR2 are SNHLY and FYNNEI. CDR3 nucleotides: TGTGCCAGCAGCCACAGGCTTTACTACGAGCAGTACTTC. Amino acid sequence: CASSHRLYYEQYF.

The chain links TRBV5-6 to TRBJ2-3; 8 nucleotides agree with TRBD1. With V trimmed by 4 bases and J by 4 bases, 8 bases remained unmatched. Germline V gives CDR1 SGHDT, CDR2 YYEEEE. The CDR3 consists of 15 residues. The CDR3 DNA follows: TGTGCCAGCAGCCGACAGGGGTATTGGGCAGATACGCAGTATTTT. This translates into CASSRQGYWADTQYF.

The chain links TRBV5-4 to TRBJ1-2, with D possibly being TRBD1 (5 bases). Per the germline V gene, CDR1 is SGHNT and CDR2 is YYREEE (reference sequence). The V end lost 0 bases, the J end lost 6 bases, and 12 bases lay between the germline ends. CDR3 length equals 14 residues. The CDR3 here is CASSLGGRENGYTF. The CDR3 nucleotides read TGTGCCAGCAGCTTGGGGGGCAGGGAAAATGGCTACACCTTC. The full variable domain, rest sourced from reference TRBV5-4 and TRBJ1-2, is ETGVTQSPTHLIKTRGQQVTLRCSSQSGHNTVSWYQQALGQGPQFIFQYYREEENGRGNFPPRFSGLQFPNYSSELNVNALELDDSALYLCASSLGGRENGYTFGSGTRLTVV.

The gene calls are TRBV6-5 and TRBJ2-1, with D perhaps matching TRBD2 (5 bases). Germline V gene data show CDR1 as MNHEY and CDR2 as SVGAGI. The CDR3 is made up of 12 amino acids. Trimming took 5 bases from V and 9 from J, leaving 11 bases between them. The CDR3, as DNA: TGTGCCAGCAGTGGAGGATTCAGTGAGCAGTTCTTC. Translating it yields CASSGGFSEQFF.

This clone was counted only a few times. The chain recombines TRBV19 with TRBJ1-3; a weak D match, TRBD1 (6 bases). From germline, CDR1 is LNHDA and CDR2 SQIVND (reference sequence). The CDR3 extends over 16 amino acids. V was clipped by 5 bases and J by 0 bases, with 14 bases between them. This CDR3 is CASSPITGSSGNTIYF. In DNA form, the CDR3 reads TGTGCCAGTAGTCCAATCACAGGGAGCTCTGGAAACACCATATATTTT.

Only a few counts were recorded for this clone. The gene calls are TRBV4-3 and TRBJ2-1; the match to TRBD2 covers 12 bases. V shed 4 bases, J shed 4 bases, and the junction held 2 bases outside the gene matches. The CDR3 is 15 amino acids. From germline, CDR1 is LGHNA and CDR2 YSLEER. The CDR3 DNA reads TGCGCCAGCAGCCCGCTAGCGGGGGGGTACAATGAGCAGTTCTTC. It translates to CASSPLAGGYNEQFF.

V usage is TRBV5-6 and J usage is TRBJ2-7; 7 nucleotides agree with TRBD2. CDR1 is SGHDT and CDR2 is YYEEEE in the germline V gene. V shed 2 bases and J 2 bases; nucleotides not matched to a gene: 4. This CDR3 has 14 amino acids. This CDR3 reads CASSLGTTPYEQYF. The DNA for the CDR3 is TGTGCCAGCAGCTTAGGGACTACCCCCTACGAGCAGTACTTC.

With regard to this clone: The same CDR3 arises from other DNA sequences in this sample as well. The chain uses TRBV7-2 and TRBJ2-1, with 12 positions matching TRBD2. The V gene end was trimmed by 4 bases and the J gene end by 4 bases; junction bases not matched to a gene: 2. The CDR3 loop spans 15 amino acids. CDR1 is SGHTA, CDR2 FQGNSA, per germline. The CDR3 loop is CASSSTSGGYNEQFF. Here the CDR3 DNA reads TGTGCCAGCAGCTCAACTAGCGGGGGGTACAATGAGCAGTTCTTC.

This rearrangement joins TRBV7-9 to TRBJ2-1; TRBD2 is a possible D gene (8 bases). Trimming removed 3 bases from V and 4 bases from J, with 16 bases in between. Per germline, CDR1 SEHNR and CDR2 FQNEAQ (reference sequence). The length of the CDR3 is 16 residues. Here the CDR3 DNA reads TGTGCCAGCAGCTTTGACCGGGAGGGGGCTTACAATGAGCAGTTCTTC. Encoded protein: CASSFDREGAYNEQFF. Full variable domain (rest looked up from reference TRBV7-9 and TRBJ2-1): DTGVSQNPRHKITKRGQNVTFRCDPISEHNRLYWYRQTLGQGPEFLTYFQNEAQLEKSRLLSDRFSAERPKGSFSTLEIQRTEQGDSAMYLCASSFDREGAYNEQFFGPGTRLTVL.

The CDR3 DNA is TGTGCCACCAGCAGAGTCGGTTCACCCCTCCACTTT. Translating gives CATSRVGSPLHF. The chain recombines TRBV15 with TRBJ1-6, with D unresolved. The germline V gene encodes CDR1 LNHNV and CDR2 YYDKDF (reference sequence). The V end was cut by 1 base, the J end by 9 bases, with 4 bases between. CDR3 length: 12 amino acids.

V usage is TRBV13 and J usage is TRBJ2-5; D gene ambiguous. The ends were cut back, 5 bases at V and 5 bases at J, with 15 bases in the middle. Germline V lookup: CDR1 PRHDT, CDR2 FYEKMQ (reference sequence). This CDR3 has 14 residues. For the CDR3, the DNA is TGTGCCAGCAGCACGAGACCCCGGCGGGAGACCCAGTACTTC. Translation: CASSTRPRRETQYF.

The rearrangement joins TRBV13 to TRBJ2-7; tentatively, D is TRBD1 (6 bases). The CDR3 runs to 13 residues. Trimming removed 5 bases at V and 3 bases at J, with 11 bases between. Germline loops: CDR1 PRHDT, CDR2 FYEKMQ (reference sequence). The CDR3 DNA follows: TGTGCCAGCAGCACAATGGACAGCTACGAGCAGTACTTC. Translating gives CASSTMDSYEQYF.

The chain employs TRBV27 and TRBJ1-2, with unresolved D. This CDR3 is 17 amino acids long. Trimming took off 6 bases at V and 4 bases at J, with 24 bases between the two ends. Germline V gives CDR1 MNHEY, CDR2 SMNVEV (reference sequence). The CDR3 spells CASRPMEAGRPFYGYTF. The CDR3 nucleotides are TGTGCCAGCAGGCCGATGGAGGCAGGCCGCCCTTTCTATGGCTACACCTTC.

This rearrangement joins TRBV4-1 to TRBJ2-1; TRBD2 matches 11 bases. The CDR3 consists of 19 residues. The V gene end was trimmed by 0 bases and the J gene end by 8 bases; junction bases not matched to a gene: 15. CDR1 is MGHRA and CDR2 is YSYEKL in the germline V gene. As DNA, the CDR3 is TGCGCCAGCAGCCAAGATGGGGTAGCGGGAGGGCCGGTTTGGGATGAGCAGTTCTTC. It yields the protein CASSQDGVAGGPVWDEQFF.

The chain combines TRBV4-2 with TRBJ2-7; possible D gene TRBD1, 5 bases. This CDR3 contains 15 residues. Looked up from germline, CDR1 is LGHNA and CDR2 is YNFKEQ. Trimming left V 2 bases short and J 3 bases short, with 14 bases between. CDR3 sequence reads: CASSQTDSDLYEQYF. CDR3 DNA: TGTGCCAGCAGCCAAACCGACAGTGATCTCTACGAGCAGTACTTC.

This chain joins TRBV20-1 and TRBJ2-5; the D is unclear. The CDR3 is 11 amino acids. Trimming cost V 6 bases and J 1 base, with 6 bases left between them. The germline V gene has CDR1 DFQATT and CDR2 SNEGSKA (reference sequence). CDR3 amino acids: CSAQSQETQYF. In DNA, the CDR3 is TGCAGTGCCCAATCCCAAGAGACCCAGTACTTC.

V is TRBV27 and J is TRBJ2-7; 11 bases fit TRBD2. V was pared by 6 bases and J by 3 bases, with 1 base of the junction left unmatched. The germline V gene encodes CDR1 MNHEY and CDR2 SMNVEV (reference sequence). The CDR3 is made up of 13 amino acids. The CDR3 DNA reads TGTGCCAGCAGCCTAGCGGGAGGCTACGAGCAGTACTTC. Translation gives CASSLAGGYEQYF.

The V call is TRBV6-5, the J call TRBJ2-7, with 12 bases matching TRBD2. Germline assignment: CDR1 MNHEY and CDR2 SVGAGI. V lost 5 bases and J lost 7; bases outside the gene matches: 9. The CDR3 loop spans 15 amino acids. Here the CDR3 reads CASSRTSGIWGEQYF. The CDR3 DNA is TGTGCCAGCAGTCGGACTAGCGGGATCTGGGGAGAGCAGTACTTC.

This sequence joins TRBV6-5 and TRBJ1-1, with D perhaps TRBD1 (6 bases). CDR1 is MNHEY and CDR2 is SVGAGI in the germline V gene. The CDR3 has 15 residues. V was clipped by 3 bases and J by 5 bases, with 16 bases between them. The CDR3 bases are TGTGCCAGCAGTTATGCGAGGGGGTTTGGGACTGAAGCTTTCTTT. Its translation is CASSYARGFGTEAFF.

This chain connects TRBV7-2 to TRBJ2-1, with a tentative D call TRBD1 (5 bases). Germline V CDR1 and CDR2: SGHTA, FQGNSA. The ends were cut back, 1 base at V and 4 bases at J, with 17 bases in the middle. The CDR3 runs 17 residues. The CDR3 nucleotides read TGTGCCAGCAGCTTAGTCTCGACACAGGTAATTTACAATGAGCAGTTCTTC. It translates to CASSLVSTQVIYNEQFF.

The chain uses TRBV7-9 and TRBJ1-1; the D is unclear. With 1 base removed from V and 0 bases from J, the gap between germline ends came to 6 bases. The germline CDR1 and CDR2 sequences are SEHNR and FQNEAQ (reference sequence). The CDR3 contains 14 residues. The CDR3 reads CASSLGHLNTEAFF. The DNA of the CDR3 is TGTGCCAGCAGCTTAGGACACTTGAACACTGAAGCTTTCTTT.

This clone was seen once. The chain is built from TRBV18 and TRBJ2-2, with TRBD2 as a possible D gene (5 bases). Germline assignment: CDR1 KGHSH and CDR2 LQKENI. The V end was cut by 6 bases, the J end by 6 bases, with 5 bases between. The CDR3 extends over 11 amino acids. This chain's CDR3 is CASSDSGELFF. The CDR3 DNA reads TGTGCCAGCTCGGACTCCGGGGAGCTGTTTTTT. The full variable domain, completed using reference TRBV18 and TRBJ2-2, is NAGVMQNPRHLVRRRGQEARLRCSPMKGHSHVYWYRQLPEEGLKFMVYLQKENIIDESGMPKERFSAEFPKEGPSILRIQQVVRGDSAAYFCASSDSGELFFGEGSRLTVL.

The chain's CDR3 is CASSRTGGNTIYF. CDR3 coding DNA: TGTGCCAGCAGCCGGACAGGGGGAAACACCATATATTTT. V usage is TRBV27 and J usage is TRBJ1-3; the match to TRBD1 covers 8 bases. The germline gives CDR1 MNHEY, CDR2 SMNVEV (reference sequence). The trim removed 6 bases at V and 4 bases at J, leaving 2 bases unmatched. The CDR3 totals 13 residues.

On this clone: Distinct nucleotide sequences in the sample also encode this CDR3. V usage is TRBV5-1 and J usage is TRBJ2-2, with a possible D match to TRBD2 (6 bases). CDR3 length: 15 residues. Trimming took off 0 bases at V and 0 bases at J, with 6 bases between the two ends. From germline, CDR1 is SGHRS and CDR2 YFSETQ. CDR3 nucleotides: TGCGCCAGCAGCTTGGGACTAGCGAACACCGGGGAGCTGTTTTTT. Amino acids: CASSLGLANTGELFF.

V and J are TRBV7-8 and TRBJ2-7; TRBD2 aligns across 14 bases. Germline V gives CDR1 SGHVS, CDR2 FQNEAQ. V lost 5 bases to trimming and J lost 3 bases; unmatched junction nucleotides: 9. The CDR3 has 17 residues. The CDR3 sequence is CASSGLAGGGVIYEQYF. As DNA, the CDR3 is TGTGCCAGCAGCGGACTAGCGGGAGGTGGGGTTATCTACGAGCAGTACTTC. Together with reference TRBV7-8 and TRBJ2-7, the CDR3 gives the full variable domain: GAGVSQSPRYKVAKRGQDVALRCDPISGHVSLFWYQQALGQGPEFLTYFQNEAQLDKSGLPSDRFFAERPEGSVSTLKIQRTQQEDSAVYLCASSGLAGGGVIYEQYFGPGTRLTVT.